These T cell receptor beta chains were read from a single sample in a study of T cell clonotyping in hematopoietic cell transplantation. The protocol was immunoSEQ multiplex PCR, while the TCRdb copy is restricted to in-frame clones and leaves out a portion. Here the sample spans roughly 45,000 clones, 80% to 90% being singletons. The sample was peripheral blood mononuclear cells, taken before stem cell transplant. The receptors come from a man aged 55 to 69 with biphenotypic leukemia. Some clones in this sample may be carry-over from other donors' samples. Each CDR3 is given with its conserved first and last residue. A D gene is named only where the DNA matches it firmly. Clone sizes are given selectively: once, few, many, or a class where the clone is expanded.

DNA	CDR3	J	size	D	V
TGTGCCAGCAGCCCAGGCCTAGACTCCAATACGCAGTATTTT	CASSPGLDSNTQYF	TRBJ2-3	NA	NA	TRBV14
TGTGCCAGTAGTGCACCCCGAAAGAATCAGCCCCAGCATTTT	CASSAPRKNQPQHF	TRBJ1-5	NA	NA	TRBV19
TGTGCCAGTATCCAGACAGGGCGGGGCTATGGCTACACCTTC	CASIQTGRGYGYTF	TRBJ1-2	NA	TRBD1	TRBV19
TGTGCCAGCAGTCCGGGTGGGACGGAAGCCTACGAGCAGTACTTC	CASSPGGTEAYEQYF	TRBJ2-7	NA	NA	TRBV28
TGTGCCAGCAGCGTAGACAGGGGGCAGTACAATGAGCAGTTCTTC	CASSVDRGQYNEQFF	TRBJ2-1	NA	TRBD1	TRBV9
TGTGCCTGGAGTGGTGGCGCTGCGGGTGAAAAACTGTTTTTT	CAWSGGAAGEKLFF	TRBJ1-4	NA	NA	TRBV30
TGTGCCAGCAGCTTAGACGCGGGAAGGGAGACCCAGTACTTC	CASSLDAGRETQYF	TRBJ2-5	NA	NA	TRBV7-2
TGTGCCAGCAGTGTGGTGGTAGCGGGATGGTCCTACAATGAGCAGTTCTTC	CASSVVVAGWSYNEQFF	TRBJ2-1	NA	TRBD2	TRBV2
TGTGCCAGTAGTATGAATGGGGCTAGCGGGTCGGAGACCCAGTACTTC	CASSMNGASGSETQYF	TRBJ2-5	once	TRBD2	TRBV19
TGTGCCAGCAGCTTACTCGGGTCGATTCAAGAGACCCAGTACTTC	CASSLLGSIQETQYF	TRBJ2-5	once	NA	TRBV11-1
TGCGCCAGCAGTCAGGGGGCATTCTACGAGCAGTACTTC	CASSQGAFYEQYF	TRBJ2-7	NA	TRBD1	TRBV10-1
TGTGCCAGCAGCTTTGGAGACCAAGGGGCTGGGGCCAACGTCCTGACTTTC	CASSFGDQGAGANVLTF	TRBJ2-6	NA	NA	TRBV7-8
TGTGCCAGCAGTTTCTCCTCCTACGAGCAGTACTTC	CASSFSSYEQYF	TRBJ2-7	NA	NA	TRBV28
TGTGCCAGCAGCTTGCGGGACAGGGCATGGACTGAAGCTTTCTTT	CASSLRDRAWTEAFF	TRBJ1-1	NA	TRBD1	TRBV5-6
TGTGCCAGCGGACAACGGGCGGAAAACATTCAGTACTTC	CASGQRAENIQYF	TRBJ2-4	NA	NA	TRBV6-6
TGCAGTGCTCGGGATCGGGGCGAGCAGTACTTC	CSARDRGEQYF	TRBJ2-7	NA	NA	TRBV20-1
TGTGCCAGCACTCGGGACAGGGGAGGGACCCAGTACTTC	CASTRDRGGTQYF	TRBJ2-5	NA	TRBD1	TRBV2
TGTGCCAGCGGGCGGGACATCACCATCAACTATGGCTACACCTTC	CASGRDITINYGYTF	TRBJ1-2	once	NA	TRBV7-2
TGTGCCAGCAGCTTAGCAGCGGAGAACACCGGGGAGCTGTTTTTT	CASSLAAENTGELFF	TRBJ2-2	NA	NA	TRBV7-2
TGCGCCAGCAGCACCACTAGCGGGGGCACCTACGAGCAGTACTTC	CASSTTSGGTYEQYF	TRBJ2-7	few	TRBD2	TRBV5-1
TGTGCCAGCAGCCCCCGCCAGGGCAGGGTGGGAGTAGGCTACACCTTC	CASSPRQGRVGVGYTF	TRBJ1-2	NA	NA	TRBV7-2
TGCGCCAGCAGCATGGGTGTAGAGACCCAGTACTTC	CASSMGVETQYF	TRBJ2-5	NA	NA	TRBV5-1
TGTGCCAGTGGGGGTAGGGATGCTGGGGCCAACGTCCTGACTTTC	CASGGRDAGANVLTF	TRBJ2-6	NA	NA	TRBV6-5
TGTGCCAGCAGCCTAGGGGATAGCAATCAGCCCCAGCATTTT	CASSLGDSNQPQHF	TRBJ1-5	NA	NA	TRBV9
TGTGCCTGGGGGTCACCGGACACAGCCGGGGAGCTGTTTTTT	CAWGSPDTAGELFF	TRBJ2-2	few	NA	TRBV30
TGCAGCGTTGAAGGGACAGTCCGGCCCTACGAGCAGTACTTC	CSVEGTVRPYEQYF	TRBJ2-7	NA	NA	TRBV29-1
TGTGCCAGCAGCCAAGGACTTACCTACGAGCAGTACTTC	CASSQGLTYEQYF	TRBJ2-7	few	NA	TRBV13
TGCAGCGTTGAAGGGACAGGGGACGATGAAAAACTGTTTTTT	CSVEGTGDDEKLFF	TRBJ1-4	NA	TRBD1	TRBV29-1
TGTGCCAGTAGTATGCAGTGGCAGGGGCAGTCCTACGAGCAGTACTTC	CASSMQWQGQSYEQYF	TRBJ2-7	NA	NA	TRBV19
TGTGCCAGCAGCTCCTTAGCGGGAGGAGTCGGGGAGCTGTTTTTT	CASSSLAGGVGELFF	TRBJ2-2	NA	TRBD2	TRBV7-2
TGCGCCAGCAGCCAAGATCTAGCGGGAGAGGTGGCCAAAAACATTCAGTACTTC	CASSQDLAGEVAKNIQYF	TRBJ2-4	NA	TRBD2	TRBV4-1
TGTGCCAGCAAGGAAGAACCCTACGAGCAGTACTTC	CASKEEPYEQYF	TRBJ2-7	few	NA	TRBV25-1
TGCGCCAGCAGCTTGGCACTTGGCGGTTGGACCTACGAGCAGTACTTC	CASSLALGGWTYEQYF	TRBJ2-7	NA	NA	TRBV5-1
TGCGCCAGCAGCCAACAATCGGGGGAGACTGAAGCTTTCTTT	CASSQQSGETEAFF	TRBJ1-1	NA	NA	TRBV5-1
TGCGCCAGCAGCCAAGAACCGAGGGATTATGAAAAACTGTTTTTT	CASSQEPRDYEKLFF	TRBJ1-4	NA	NA	TRBV4-1
TGTGCCAGCAGTTTGACAGGGGTGACGAAAGAGACCCAGTACTTC	CASSLTGVTKETQYF	TRBJ2-5	NA	TRBD1	TRBV28
TGCAGCGTTGACGTGGTAGCGGGAGGATCCACAGATACGCAGTATTTT	CSVDVVAGGSTDTQYF	TRBJ2-3	NA	TRBD2	TRBV29-1
TGCGCCAGCAGCCACCCCGGACAGGGGGAGGGTGGCTACACCTTC	CASSHPGQGEGGYTF	TRBJ1-2	NA	TRBD1	TRBV4-1
TGTGCCTGGAGGGGAGAGATAAGCTCCTATAATTCACCCCTCCACTTT	CAWRGEISSYNSPLHF	TRBJ1-6	NA	NA	TRBV30
TGTGCCAGCAGTTCCCAAGACAGTTACAATGAGCAGTTCTTC	CASSSQDSYNEQFF	TRBJ2-1	NA	NA	TRBV28